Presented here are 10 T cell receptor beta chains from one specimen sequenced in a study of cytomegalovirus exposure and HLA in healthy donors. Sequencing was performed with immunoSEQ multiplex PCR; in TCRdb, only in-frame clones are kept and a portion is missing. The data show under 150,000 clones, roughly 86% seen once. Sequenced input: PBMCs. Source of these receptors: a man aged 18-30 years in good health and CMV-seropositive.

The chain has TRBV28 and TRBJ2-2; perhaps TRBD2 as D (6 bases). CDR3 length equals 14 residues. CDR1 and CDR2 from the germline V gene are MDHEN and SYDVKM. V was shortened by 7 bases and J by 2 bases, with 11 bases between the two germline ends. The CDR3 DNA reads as TGTGCCAGCATATCCGGGAGTAACACCGGGGAGCTGTTTTTT. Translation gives CASISGSNTGELFF.

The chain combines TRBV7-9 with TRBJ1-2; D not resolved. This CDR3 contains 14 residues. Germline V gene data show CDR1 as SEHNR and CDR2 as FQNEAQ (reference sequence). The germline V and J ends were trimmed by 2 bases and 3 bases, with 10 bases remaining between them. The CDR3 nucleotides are TGTGCCAGCAGCTTACGTTTGTCCGACTATGGCTACACCTTC. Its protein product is CASSLRLSDYGYTF.

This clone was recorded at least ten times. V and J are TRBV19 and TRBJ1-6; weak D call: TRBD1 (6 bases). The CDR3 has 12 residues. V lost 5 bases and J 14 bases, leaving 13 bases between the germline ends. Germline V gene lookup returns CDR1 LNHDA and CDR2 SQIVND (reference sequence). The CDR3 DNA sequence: TGTGCCAGTAGTGGGACGAAGGGGGCCCTCCACTTT. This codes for CASSGTKGALHF.

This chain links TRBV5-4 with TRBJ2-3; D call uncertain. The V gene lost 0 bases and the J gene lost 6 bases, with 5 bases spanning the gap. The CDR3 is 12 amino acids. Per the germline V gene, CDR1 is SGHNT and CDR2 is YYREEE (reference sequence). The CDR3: CASSLDSDTQYF. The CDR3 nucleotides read TGTGCCAGCAGCTTGGATTCTGATACGCAGTATTTT.

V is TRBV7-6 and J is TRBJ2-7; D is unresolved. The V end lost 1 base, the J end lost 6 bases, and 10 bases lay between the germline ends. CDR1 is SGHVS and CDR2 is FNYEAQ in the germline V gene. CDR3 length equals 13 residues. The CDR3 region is CASSLVTTAEQYF. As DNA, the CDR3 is TGTGCCAGCAGCTTAGTTACAACAGCCGAGCAGTACTTC.

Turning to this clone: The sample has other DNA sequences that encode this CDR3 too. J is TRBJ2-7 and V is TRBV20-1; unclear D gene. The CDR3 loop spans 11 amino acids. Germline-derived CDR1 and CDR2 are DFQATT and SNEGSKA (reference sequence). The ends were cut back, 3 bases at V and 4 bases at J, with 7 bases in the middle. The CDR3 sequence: CSASPLYEQYF. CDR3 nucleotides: TGCAGTGCTAGCCCTCTTTACGAGCAGTACTTC.

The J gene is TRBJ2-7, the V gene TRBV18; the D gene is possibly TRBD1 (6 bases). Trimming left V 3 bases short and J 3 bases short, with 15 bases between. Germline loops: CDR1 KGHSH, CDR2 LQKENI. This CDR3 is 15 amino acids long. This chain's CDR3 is CASSPTLTGNYEQYF. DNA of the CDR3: TGTGCCAGCTCACCGACCCTTACAGGGAACTACGAGCAGTACTTC.

The CDR3 reads CASSLGGIPNEQFF. CDR3 coding DNA: TGTGCCAGCAGCTTGGGAGGAATTCCCAATGAGCAGTTCTTC. The chain links TRBV7-2 to TRBJ2-1; D is perhaps TRBD2 (6 bases). The germline gives CDR1 SGHTA, CDR2 FQGNSA. V was trimmed by 3 bases and J by 6 bases, leaving 12 bases between them. The CDR3 length is 14 residues.

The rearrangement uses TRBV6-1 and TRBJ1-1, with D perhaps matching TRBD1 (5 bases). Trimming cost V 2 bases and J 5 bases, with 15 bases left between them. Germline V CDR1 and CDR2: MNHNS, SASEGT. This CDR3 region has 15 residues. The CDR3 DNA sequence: TGTGCCAGCAGTGAACCCCGATCAGGGAGGACTGAAGCTTTCTTT. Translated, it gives CASSEPRSGRTEAFF.

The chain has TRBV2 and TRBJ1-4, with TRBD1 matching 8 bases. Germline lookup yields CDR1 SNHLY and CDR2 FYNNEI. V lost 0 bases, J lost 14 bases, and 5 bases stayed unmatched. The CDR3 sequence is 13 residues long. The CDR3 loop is CASSEATGGVLFF. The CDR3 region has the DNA TGTGCCAGCAGTGAAGCAACAGGGGGGGTGCTGTTTTTT.